The source of this T cell receptor beta chain is a study of cytomegalovirus exposure and HLA in healthy donors. Amplification used 60 Vbeta primers and 13 Jbeta primers. Method: immunoSEQ multiplex PCR; TCRdb's copy keeps in-frame clones and lacks some. The data contain more than 85,000 clones, 50% to 70% of them singletons. V lost 2 bases and J 10 bases, leaving 12 bases between the germline ends. CDR3 size: 12 residues. Germline V gene lookup returns CDR1 MDHEN and CDR2 SYDVKM. This TCR was sampled from a human donor in good health. The specimen sequenced was PBMCs. The chain links TRBV28 to TRBJ2-7, with a weak D call TRBD1 (5 bases). CDR3 DNA sequence: TGTGCCAGCAGTTTAGGTCCCCAGGGTCAGTACTTC. Residues: CASSLGPQGQYF.